These T cell receptor beta chains were read from a single sample in a study of cytomegalovirus exposure and HLA in healthy donors. The method was immunoSEQ multiplex PCR; TCRdb's version includes in-frame clones alone and lacks a portion of them. The table has some 180,000 clones, more than 65% seen once. Sequencing was performed on PBMCs. The receptors here all came from a man aged 40-50 years in good health and CMV-seropositive. Each CDR3 is given with its conserved first and last residue. Each record gives: CDR3 protein, CDR3 DNA, clone size, D gene, J gene, V gene. D genes are given only for firm matches. Clone size, where shown, is once, few, many, or a class for clones that have expanded.

cdr3_aa: CASSALAGGLYNEQFF; cdr3_nt: TGTGCCAGCAGCGCTTTAGCGGGGGGACTGTACAATGAGCAGTTCTTC; clone_size: -; d_call: TRBD2; j_call: TRBJ2-1; v_call: TRBV5-4
cdr3_aa: CASRRQGGLGNTIYF; cdr3_nt: TGTGCCAGTAGGAGACAGGGAGGCCTTGGAAACACCATATATTTT; clone_size: once; d_call: TRBD1; j_call: TRBJ1-3; v_call: TRBV19
cdr3_aa: CASSARTGFGTEAFF; cdr3_nt: TGCGCCAGCAGTGCTCGGACAGGGTTTGGCACTGAAGCTTTCTTT; clone_size: -; d_call: TRBD1; j_call: TRBJ1-1; v_call: TRBV10-1
cdr3_aa: CASSITAGGVNNEQFF; cdr3_nt: TGTGCCAGCAGCATAACAGCGGGGGGTGTGAACAATGAGCAGTTCTTC; clone_size: -; d_call: TRBD2; j_call: TRBJ2-1; v_call: TRBV11-1
cdr3_aa: CASSDEQGAYNEQFF; cdr3_nt: TGTGCCAGCAGTGACGAACAGGGGGCCTACAATGAGCAGTTCTTC; clone_size: once; d_call: TRBD1; j_call: TRBJ2-1; v_call: TRBV2
cdr3_aa: CASSYGGLAPHNEQFF; cdr3_nt: TGTGCCAGCAGTTACGGCGGACTAGCGCCTCACAATGAGCAGTTCTTC; clone_size: -; d_call: TRBD2; j_call: TRBJ2-1; v_call: TRBV6-5
cdr3_aa: CASSPPQGYEQYF; cdr3_nt: TGTGCCAGCTCTCCGCCTCAGGGGTACGAGCAGTACTTC; clone_size: -; d_call: -; j_call: TRBJ2-7; v_call: TRBV18
cdr3_aa: CASSEEAQGPYNEQFF; cdr3_nt: TGTGCCAGCAGTGAAGAGGCGCAGGGGCCATACAATGAGCAGTTCTTC; clone_size: -; d_call: -; j_call: TRBJ2-1; v_call: TRBV6-1
cdr3_aa: CASSFVVGRAGELFF; cdr3_nt: TGTGCCAGCAGCTTTGTCGTTGGGAGGGCCGGGGAGCTGTTTTTT; clone_size: -; d_call: TRBD2; j_call: TRBJ2-2; v_call: TRBV7-9
cdr3_aa: CATSRQGSQETQYF; cdr3_nt: TGTGCCACCAGCAGACAGGGGTCCCAAGAGACCCAGTACTTC; clone_size: -; d_call: -; j_call: TRBJ2-5; v_call: TRBV15
cdr3_aa: CATSSRGVAGVTYEQYF; cdr3_nt: TGTGCCACCAGCAGCAGAGGGGTAGCGGGAGTTACCTACGAGCAGTACTTC; clone_size: -; d_call: TRBD2; j_call: TRBJ2-7; v_call: TRBV15
cdr3_aa: CASSWRVDSRTTSTDTQYF; cdr3_nt: TGCGCCAGCAGCTGGCGAGTGGACAGTCGAACCACTAGCACAGATACGCAGTATTTT; clone_size: -; d_call: -; j_call: TRBJ2-3; v_call: TRBV5-1
cdr3_aa: CASSPQGRTSYEQYF; cdr3_nt: TGTGCCAGTAGTCCACAGGGACGGACCTCCTACGAGCAGTACTTC; clone_size: -; d_call: -; j_call: TRBJ2-7; v_call: TRBV19
cdr3_aa: CASSYSPDTLNTEAFF; cdr3_nt: TGTGCCAGCAGTTATAGTCCGGACACGCTGAACACTGAAGCTTTCTTT; clone_size: -; d_call: -; j_call: TRBJ1-1; v_call: TRBV6-5
cdr3_aa: CASSDGDVYEQYF; cdr3_nt: TGTGCCAGCAGCGACGGGGATGTCTACGAGCAGTACTTC; clone_size: once; d_call: -; j_call: TRBJ2-7; v_call: TRBV14
cdr3_aa: CASSYGQGVGSEKLFF; cdr3_nt: TGTGCCAGCAGTTACGGACAGGGTGTGGGAAGTGAAAAACTGTTTTTT; clone_size: -; d_call: TRBD1; j_call: TRBJ1-4; v_call: TRBV6-5
cdr3_aa: CASSIDGSSGNTIYF; cdr3_nt: TGTGCCAGTAGTATTGACGGGAGCTCTGGAAACACCATATATTTT; clone_size: few; d_call: -; j_call: TRBJ1-3; v_call: TRBV19
cdr3_aa: CASSLAASSYNEQFF; cdr3_nt: TGTGCCAGCAGCTTAGCAGCGAGCTCCTACAATGAGCAGTTCTTC; clone_size: -; d_call: -; j_call: TRBJ2-1; v_call: TRBV11-3
cdr3_aa: CASSLGGTSGSHEQYF; cdr3_nt: TGTGCCAGCAGCTTGGGCGGGACTAGCGGGAGCCACGAGCAGTACTTC; clone_size: -; d_call: TRBD2; j_call: TRBJ2-7; v_call: TRBV5-4
cdr3_aa: CASSGRAVDTQYF; cdr3_nt: TGTGCCAGCAGTGGGAGGGCCGTAGATACGCAGTATTTT; clone_size: -; d_call: -; j_call: TRBJ2-3; v_call: TRBV25-1
cdr3_aa: CASSQGQLYGYTF; cdr3_nt: TGTGCCAGCAGCCAGGGACAGCTCTATGGCTACACCTTC; clone_size: -; d_call: TRBD1; j_call: TRBJ1-2; v_call: TRBV7-9
cdr3_aa: CASSARWYTF; cdr3_nt: TGTGCCAGCAGTGCCCGGTGGTACACCTTC; clone_size: once; d_call: -; j_call: TRBJ1-2; v_call: TRBV25-1
cdr3_aa: CASGLITDRVKSPLHF; cdr3_nt: TGTGCTAGTGGTTTGATAACGGACAGGGTGAAGTCACCCCTCCACTTT; clone_size: few; d_call: TRBD1; j_call: TRBJ1-6; v_call: TRBV12-5
cdr3_aa: CASSLVRPRGEPDTQYF; cdr3_nt: TGTGCCAGCAGCTTGGTTCGGCCGCGGGGGGAACCAGATACGCAGTATTTT; clone_size: -; d_call: TRBD2; j_call: TRBJ2-3; v_call: TRBV7-9
cdr3_aa: CASSLVSSGQGYGYTF; cdr3_nt: TGCGCCAGCAGCTTGGTGTCCTCCGGGCAGGGCTATGGCTACACCTTC; clone_size: -; d_call: -; j_call: TRBJ1-2; v_call: TRBV5-1
cdr3_aa: CAGQSQRDQPQHF; cdr3_nt: TGTGCCGGCCAGTCCCAACGGGATCAGCCCCAGCATTTT; clone_size: -; d_call: -; j_call: TRBJ1-5; v_call: TRBV6-1
cdr3_aa: CASSQTGQGREQYF; cdr3_nt: TGTGCCAGCAGCCAAACGGGACAGGGGCGCGAGCAGTACTTC; clone_size: -; d_call: TRBD1; j_call: TRBJ2-7; v_call: TRBV7-9
cdr3_aa: CASSFSGVMGTEAFF; cdr3_nt: TGTGCCAGCAGTTTTTCCGGGGTGATGGGAACTGAAGCTTTCTTT; clone_size: -; d_call: -; j_call: TRBJ1-1; v_call: TRBV2
cdr3_aa: CASSAGTGLIEQYF; cdr3_nt: TGTGCCAGCAGCGCAGGGACAGGCCTAATCGAGCAGTACTTC; clone_size: -; d_call: TRBD1; j_call: TRBJ2-7; v_call: TRBV7-9
cdr3_aa: CASGLQGEGLNF; cdr3_nt: TGTGCTAGTGGTTTACAGGGAGAGGGTCTGAATTTT; clone_size: -; d_call: -; j_call: TRBJ1-3; v_call: TRBV12-5
cdr3_aa: CAWRTSYEQYF; cdr3_nt: TGTGCCTGGAGGACTTCCTACGAGCAGTACTTC; clone_size: once; d_call: -; j_call: TRBJ2-7; v_call: TRBV30
cdr3_aa: CASSVTPSGGAETQYF; cdr3_nt: TGTGCCAGCAGCGTAACCCCTAGCGGGGGGGCCGAGACCCAGTACTTC; clone_size: -; d_call: TRBD2; j_call: TRBJ2-5; v_call: TRBV9
cdr3_aa: CASSLVASTSSYNEQFF; cdr3_nt: TGTGCCAGCAGCTTAGTTGCTAGCACGAGCTCCTACAATGAGCAGTTCTTC; clone_size: -; d_call: -; j_call: TRBJ2-1; v_call: TRBV11-2
cdr3_aa: CASSLGSTSRRTDTQYF; cdr3_nt: TGTGCCAGCAGCTTGGGGTCGACTAGCCGTCGCACAGATACGCAGTATTTT; clone_size: -; d_call: TRBD2; j_call: TRBJ2-3; v_call: TRBV5-4
cdr3_aa: CASSRPGQLQETQYF; cdr3_nt: TGTGCCAGCAGCCGCCCCGGACAGCTCCAAGAGACCCAGTACTTC; clone_size: -; d_call: -; j_call: TRBJ2-5; v_call: TRBV5-4
cdr3_aa: CSVEGLAGGNEQFF; cdr3_nt: TGCAGCGTTGAAGGACTAGCGGGGGGCAATGAGCAGTTCTTC; clone_size: -; d_call: TRBD2; j_call: TRBJ2-1; v_call: TRBV29-1
cdr3_aa: CASSDRRVDQPQHF; cdr3_nt: TGTGCCAGCAGTGATCGCAGGGTGGATCAGCCCCAGCATTTT; clone_size: -; d_call: -; j_call: TRBJ1-5; v_call: TRBV2
cdr3_aa: CASSLRLAETQYF; cdr3_nt: TGTGCCAGCAGCCTGCGACTAGCGGAGACCCAGTACTTC; clone_size: -; d_call: TRBD2; j_call: TRBJ2-5; v_call: TRBV13
cdr3_aa: CAISESRVVEETQYF; cdr3_nt: TGTGCCATCAGTGAGTCGAGGGTAGTTGAAGAGACCCAGTACTTC; clone_size: -; d_call: -; j_call: TRBJ2-5; v_call: TRBV10-3
cdr3_aa: CASSPALPGELFF; cdr3_nt: TGTGCCAGCAGTCCCGCGTTGCCCGGGGAGCTGTTTTTT; clone_size: -; d_call: -; j_call: TRBJ2-2; v_call: TRBV28
cdr3_aa: CASGLAGVSNEQYF; cdr3_nt: TGTGCCAGTGGACTAGCGGGAGTAAGCAACGAGCAGTACTTC; clone_size: -; d_call: TRBD2; j_call: TRBJ2-7; v_call: TRBV28
cdr3_aa: CASSPNRGFEQFF; cdr3_nt: TGTGCCAGTAGTCCGAACAGGGGTTTCGAGCAGTTCTTC; clone_size: -; d_call: TRBD1; j_call: TRBJ2-1; v_call: TRBV19
cdr3_aa: CASSLSGTSGRPSSGNEQFF; cdr3_nt: TGTGCCAGCAGCTTAAGTGGGACTAGCGGGAGGCCCTCCTCCGGCAATGAGCAGTTCTTC; clone_size: -; d_call: TRBD2; j_call: TRBJ2-1; v_call: TRBV7-3
cdr3_aa: CASAVHYRGASYEQYF; cdr3_nt: TGTGCTAGTGCGGTCCACTACAGGGGTGCCTCCTACGAGCAGTACTTC; clone_size: -; d_call: TRBD1; j_call: TRBJ2-7; v_call: TRBV12-5
cdr3_aa: CASSLERQSGYTF; cdr3_nt: TGTGCCAGCAGCTTGGAGCGGCAGTCTGGCTACACCTTC; clone_size: -; d_call: -; j_call: TRBJ1-2; v_call: TRBV5-5
cdr3_aa: CASSLEEGAYNEQFF; cdr3_nt: TGTGCCAGCAGCTTGGAAGAGGGGGCCTACAATGAGCAGTTCTTC; clone_size: -; d_call: -; j_call: TRBJ2-1; v_call: TRBV5-4